A single sample is the source of the 31 T cell receptor beta chains below, sequenced in a study of beta chain features in type 1 diabetes. The study's findings and limits: All four CD4+ subsets of Type 1 diabetes patients contained TCRB CDR3s that were moderately but significantly shorter.

Since all of the isolated RNA was reverse transcribed, expressed TCRB transcripts were what got sequenced. Only in-frame clones appear in the TCRdb table, and some are missing; sequencing was by immunoSEQ multiplex PCR. The table lists 250,000 to 350,000 clones, 15% of them singletons. These TCRs' antigens remain unknown. The specimen was naive CD4+ T cells from blood. These receptors all stem from a man aged 18 to 30 with type 1 diabetes.

The sample holds a few counts of this clone. The CDR3 DNA reads as TGTGCCAGCAGTCGGTCCGGACTTTACGAGCAGTACTTC. Amino acids: CASSRSGLYEQYF. The genes are TRBV27 and TRBJ2-7, with D maybe TRBD2 (5 bases). Trimming removed 5 bases from V and 4 bases from J, with 12 bases in between. The CDR3 contains 13 residues. Looked up from germline, CDR1 is MNHEY and CDR2 is SMNVEV (reference sequence).

The CDR3, as DNA: TGTGCCAGCAGCCCAGGGGGAATGAACACTGAAGCTTTCTTT. It translates to CASSPGGMNTEAFF. The J gene is TRBJ1-1, the V gene TRBV5-4; the match to TRBD1 covers 7 bases. This CDR3 region has 14 residues. J gave up 0 bases and V 4 bases, and 3 bases lay outside the gene matches. CDR1 is SGHNT, CDR2 YYREEE, per germline (reference sequence).

This clone was seen a few times. The V call is TRBV4-3, the J call TRBJ2-5, with 7 positions matching TRBD1. This CDR3 is 15 amino acids long. Trimming removed 0 bases from V and 2 bases from J; junction bases left unmatched: 3. Germline CDR1 LGHNA, CDR2 YSLEER. The CDR3 spells CASSQDGRGQETQYF. CDR3 bases: TGCGCCAGCAGCCAAGACGGCAGGGGGCAAGAGACCCAGTACTTC.

The chain joins TRBV5-1 to TRBJ1-1, with D possibly being TRBD1 (6 bases). Trimming cost V 5 bases and J 3 bases, with 14 bases left between them. CDR1 is SGHRS and CDR2 is YFSETQ in the germline V gene. The CDR3 spans 14 residues. CDR3 residues: CASSQQGGDTEAFF. CDR3 nucleotides: TGCGCCAGCAGTCAACAGGGTGGCGACACTGAAGCTTTCTTT.

The chain employs TRBV2 and TRBJ1-5; D is ambiguous. V was trimmed by 4 bases and J by 4 bases, leaving 8 bases between them. CDR1 SNHLY and CDR2 FYNNEI come from the germline V gene. The CDR3 runs to 13 residues. The CDR3, as DNA: TGTGCCAGCAGTGGCCGGACTAATCAGCCCCAGCATTTT. Translated, it gives CASSGRTNQPQHF.

This chain uses TRBV2 with TRBJ2-1; 8 bases are shared with TRBD1. The CDR3 consists of 15 residues. V trimming: 1 base; J trimming: 2 bases; junction bases outside the gene matches: 1. Germline V CDR1 and CDR2: SNHLY, FYNNEI. CDR3 in amino acids: CASSEDRGAYNEQFF. Written as DNA, the CDR3 is TGTGCCAGCAGTGAAGACAGGGGGGCCTACAATGAGCAGTTCTTC. The entire variable domain, with the rest obtained from reference TRBV2 and TRBJ2-1, is as follows: EPEVTQTPSHQVTQMGQEVILRCVPISNHLYFYWYRQILGQKVEFLVSFYNNEISEKSEIFDDQFSVERPDGSNFTLKIRSTKLEDSAMYFCASSEDRGAYNEQFFGPGTRLTVL.

This clone was counted a few times. The chain is built from TRBV10-2 and TRBJ2-7; possible D gene TRBD2, 7 bases. The germline CDR1 and CDR2 sequences are WSHSY and SAAADI. This CDR3 has 15 residues. The V gene lost 7 bases and the J gene lost 3 bases, with 19 bases spanning the gap. The CDR3 DNA reads as TGCGCCAGCACTCCTAGGGCGGGGGCTAACTACGAGCAGTACTTC. Encoded protein: CASTPRAGANYEQYF.

This chain links TRBV5-1 with TRBJ2-5, with TRBD2 identical over 7 bases. CDR1 and CDR2 from the germline V gene are SGHRS and YFSETQ. V was pared by 3 bases and J by 5 bases, with 7 bases of the junction left unmatched. This CDR3 region has 14 residues. CDR3 protein: CASSSLSSGETQYF. DNA of the CDR3: TGCGCCAGCAGCTCGCTGTCTAGCGGTGAGACCCAGTACTTC.

The V and J genes are TRBV9 and TRBJ1-4; 10 bases line up with TRBD1. This CDR3 has 14 amino acids. The V segment lost 4 bases and the J segment 12 bases; nucleotides outside the gene matches: 9. Germline V gene lookup returns CDR1 SGDLS and CDR2 YYNGEE. Here the CDR3 DNA reads TGTGCCAGCAGCACTACGGGACAGGGGCCCGAACTGTTTTTT. The encoded protein is CASSTTGQGPELFF. The complete variable domain, with remaining parts taken from reference TRBV9 and TRBJ1-4, reads DSGVTQTPKHLITATGQRVTLRCSPRSGDLSVYWYQQSLDQGLQFLIQYYNGEERAKGNILERFSAQQFPDLHSELNLSSLELGDSALYFCASSTTGQGPELFFGSGTQLSVL.

This clone was found a few times. The chain carries TRBV13 and TRBJ2-7, with TRBD1 matching over 9 bases. This CDR3 is built from 15 residues. Trimming removed 0 bases from V and 3 bases from J; junction bases left unmatched: 3. Germline-derived CDR1 and CDR2 are PRHDT and FYEKMQ (reference sequence). For the CDR3, the DNA is TGTGCCAGCAGCTTAGGCGGGGGACAGGGCTACGAGCAGTACTTC. It translates to CASSLGGGQGYEQYF. The full variable domain, rest sourced from reference TRBV13 and TRBJ2-7, is AAGVIQSPRHLIKEKRETATLKCYPIPRHDTVYWYQQGPGQDPQFLISFYEKMQSDKGSIPDRFSAQQFSDYHSELNMSSLELGDSALYFCASSLGGGQGYEQYFGPGTRLTVT.

The sample holds a few counts of this clone. The V and J genes are TRBV7-9 and TRBJ2-7, with no clear D. The CDR3 consists of 11 residues. Germline V CDR1 and CDR2: SEHNR, FQNEAQ (reference sequence). V was cut by 4 bases and J by 5 bases, with 6 bases left in between. Here the CDR3 DNA reads TGTGCCAGCAGCTACAATGACGAGCAGTACTTC. This codes for CASSYNDEQYF.

This chain links TRBV30 with TRBJ1-4; 8 bases map to TRBD1. The CDR3 consists of 13 residues. V trimming: 2 bases; J trimming: 8 bases; junction bases outside the gene matches: 4. CDR1 and CDR2 (germline): GTSNPN, SVGIG (reference sequence). The DNA of the CDR3 is TGTGCCTGGAGTCAGGGGGCAGGGGAAAAACTGTTTTTT. Amino acid sequence: CAWSQGAGEKLFF.

This clone was seen more than once but under ten times. The chain employs TRBV28 and TRBJ1-1, with D perhaps matching TRBD1 (5 bases). Germline values: CDR1 MDHEN, CDR2 SYDVKM. Deletions cut 6 bases from V and 7 bases from J, with 9 bases between. The CDR3 spans 11 residues. Written as DNA, the CDR3 is TGTGCCAGCAGGCGAAGGGGTGAAGCTTTCTTT. It encodes CASRRRGEAFF.

This clone was counted only a few times. This sequence joins TRBV7-6 and TRBJ2-3, with 8 bases aligning to TRBD2. The junction had 6 bases not matched to a gene; V was cut back by 1 base and J by 6 bases. This CDR3 region has 15 residues. Germline CDR1 SGHVS, CDR2 FNYEAQ. For the CDR3, the DNA is TGTGCCAGCAGCTTAGTTGCTAGCGGGCGGGATACGCAGTATTTT. As protein: CASSLVASGRDTQYF.

This clone has just a few counts. The V and J genes are TRBV27 and TRBJ2-4; weak D call: TRBD2 (7 bases). V was trimmed by 5 bases and J by 6 bases, leaving 14 bases between them. The CDR3 runs to 14 residues. Germline CDR1 reads MNHEY; CDR2 reads SMNVEV (reference sequence). CDR3 region: CASSPGGLRNIQYF. CDR3 DNA: TGTGCCAGCAGTCCGGGGGGCCTGAGAAACATTCAGTACTTC.

This clone was recorded a few times. This chain connects TRBV29-1 to TRBJ2-7, with a weak D call TRBD1 (6 bases). The CDR3 loop spans 13 amino acids. V dropped 4 bases and J dropped 4 bases, with 14 bases sitting between them. Germline CDR1 reads SQVTM; CDR2 reads ANQGSEA. CDR3 protein: CSVGTELFYEQYF. CDR3 nucleotide sequence: TGCAGCGTTGGGACAGAATTGTTTTACGAGCAGTACTTC.

V usage is TRBV7-2 and J usage is TRBJ1-5; the D is unclear. From germline, CDR1 is SGHTA and CDR2 FQGNSA. V was shortened by 2 bases and J by 5 bases, with 7 bases between the two germline ends. The length of the CDR3 is 13 residues. CDR3 sequence (DNA): TGTGCCAGCAGCTTAAGGAGGGATCAGCCCCAGCATTTT. Encoded protein: CASSLRRDQPQHF.

The sample holds a few counts of this clone. V is TRBV5-1 and J is TRBJ1-4, with a tentative D call TRBD1 (6 bases). CDR1 and CDR2 (germline): SGHRS, YFSETQ. The CDR3 consists of 15 residues. Deletions cut 4 bases from V and 8 bases from J, with 18 bases between. The CDR3 loop reads CASSGMTGSKEKLFF. The CDR3 DNA follows: TGCGCCAGCAGCGGGATGACAGGCAGTAAGGAAAAACTGTTTTTT. The full variable domain, rest sourced from reference TRBV5-1 and TRBJ1-4, is KAGVTQTPRYLIKTRGQQVTLSCSPISGHRSVSWYQQTPGQGLQFLFEYFSETQRNKGNFPGRFSGRQFSNSRSEMNVSTLELGDSALYLCASSGMTGSKEKLFFGSGTQLSVL.

This chain connects TRBV2 to TRBJ1-5; no clear D gene. CDR1 and CDR2 from the germline V gene are SNHLY and FYNNEI. CDR3 size: 15 residues. The germline V and J ends were trimmed by 2 bases and 5 bases, with 13 bases remaining between them. The DNA of the CDR3 is TGTGCCAGCAGTGAAATGGCAACCTCTTATCAGCCCCAGCATTTT. Translation gives CASSEMATSYQPQHF.

The rearrangement links TRBV4-1 to TRBJ2-1; 9 bases align to TRBD2. Losses at the gene ends were 1 base for V and 7 bases for J; bases not matched to a gene: 5. Germline V CDR1 and CDR2: MGHRA, YSYEKL. CDR3 length: 15 amino acids. CDR3 in amino acids: CASSQVAGVTNEQFF. The CDR3 DNA reads TGCGCCAGCAGCCAAGTAGCGGGAGTAACGAATGAGCAGTTCTTC.

The chain employs TRBV30 and TRBJ2-7; TRBD2 aligns across 7 bases. Unmatched junction bases numbered 12, after V lost 5 bases and J lost 5 bases. This CDR3 has 14 residues. The germline CDR1 and CDR2 sequences are GTSNPN and SVGIG (reference sequence). CDR3 bases: TGTGCCTGGGAACGACGCGGGAGTTCAAACGAGCAGTACTTC. Its translation: CAWERRGSSNEQYF.

The chain joins TRBV29-1 to TRBJ2-7; D possibly corresponds to TRBD1 (6 bases). The V gene lost 4 bases and the J gene lost 4 bases, with 23 bases spanning the gap. The CDR3 loop spans 16 amino acids. The germline gives CDR1 SQVTM, CDR2 ANQGSEA. The CDR3 region is CSVAPRGGRPRYEQYF. Here the CDR3 DNA reads TGCAGCGTTGCCCCCCGAGGGGGAAGGCCTCGTTACGAGCAGTACTTC.

The V call is TRBV9, the J call TRBJ1-2; D is possibly TRBD1 (5 bases). V gave up 7 bases and J gave up 0 bases, with 10 bases separating them. The CDR3 length is 13 residues. Germline values: CDR1 SGDLS, CDR2 YYNGEE. This chain's CDR3 is CASFDRTNYGYTF. The CDR3 DNA reads TGTGCCAGCTTTGACAGAACTAACTATGGCTACACCTTC.

The chain recombines TRBV7-9 with TRBJ1-5; 10 bases align to TRBD1. Germline lookup yields CDR1 SEHNR and CDR2 FQNEAQ (reference sequence). Trimming at V came to 5 bases and at J to 6 bases, leaving 7 bases not matched to a gene. The CDR3 extends over 15 amino acids. This CDR3 is CASSQTGQGGQPQHF. The CDR3 DNA follows: TGTGCCAGCAGCCAAACCGGACAGGGGGGTCAGCCCCAGCATTTT.

This sequence joins TRBV4-3 and TRBJ1-2; D unresolved. The CDR3 has 15 amino acids. CDR1 and CDR2 from the germline V gene are LGHNA and YSLEER. Trimming took off 0 bases at V and 0 bases at J, with 8 bases between the two ends. The CDR3 coding sequence is TGCGCCAGCAGCCAAGATCTCGGGACTAACTATGGCTACACCTTC. Protein: CASSQDLGTNYGYTF.

The chain has TRBV6-4 and TRBJ1-6; D gene ambiguous. From germline, CDR1 is MRHNA and CDR2 SNTAGT. The CDR3 covers 13 residues. V lost 6 bases, J lost 4 bases, and 7 bases lay in between. CDR3 nucleotides: TGTGCCAGCAGGAGGAGTTATAATTCACCCCTCCACTTT. This gives the protein CASRRSYNSPLHF.

The rearrangement links TRBV29-1 to TRBJ2-2; tentative D call: TRBD2 (6 bases). CDR1 and CDR2 (germline): SQVTM, ANQGSEA. This CDR3 has 14 amino acids. Between the trimmed V and J ends, which lost 7 bases and 5 bases, there was a span of 17 bases. The CDR3 DNA is TGCAGCGCCACGGGACTTTCAAGAACCGGGGAGCTGTTTTTT. Translating gives CSATGLSRTGELFF.

The rearrangement joins TRBV5-1 to TRBJ2-7; 11 nucleotides line up with TRBD2. CDR3 length equals 15 residues. J gave up 2 bases and V 4 bases, and 5 bases lay outside the gene matches. Germline CDR1 and CDR2: SGHRS and YFSETQ. CDR3 protein: CASSPGTSGTYEQYF. CDR3 DNA sequence: TGCGCCAGCAGCCCCGGGACTAGCGGCACCTACGAGCAGTACTTC.

As regards this clone: The junction differs from germline at one of its ends, possibly a read error. The chain has TRBV7-6 and TRBJ1-4; 8 bases align to TRBD1. In germline, CDR1 is SGHVS, CDR2 FNYEAQ. The CDR3 length is 14 residues. The CDR3 region is CASSPRTGNENLFF. Here the CDR3 DNA reads TGTGCCAGCAGCCCCAGGACAGGGAATGAAAACCTGTTTTTT.

In its sample, this clone was seen a few times. The V and J genes are TRBV7-9 and TRBJ2-3; D possibly corresponds to TRBD1 (6 bases). V was shortened by 6 bases and J by 0 bases, with 10 bases between the two germline ends. The CDR3 runs to 14 residues. Germline V gene sequence: CDR1 SEHNR, CDR2 FQNEAQ (reference sequence). CDR3 coding DNA: TGTGCCAGCAGTTCTACAGGGAGCACAGATACGCAGTATTTT. Translation: CASSSTGSTDTQYF.

There are a few counts of this clone. The chain recombines TRBV29-1 with TRBJ2-1; 9 nucleotides match TRBD2. Germline V gene data show CDR1 as SQVTM and CDR2 as ANQGSEA. This CDR3 spans 17 amino acids. Trimming at V came to 0 bases and at J to 8 bases, leaving 14 bases not matched to a gene. The CDR3 is CSVEEWTSDLIRDEQFF. CDR3 nucleotide sequence: TGCAGCGTTGAAGAATGGACTAGCGATCTCATTCGGGATGAGCAGTTCTTC.